The 17 T cell receptor beta chains below all came from one sample that was sequenced in a study of breast tumors, draining lymph nodes, adjacent tissues. TCRdb called the multiplex PCR reads again in MiXCR, with one record for every CDR3 protein. Of about 22,000 distinct CDR3 sequences listed, around two thirds are singletons. Sequenced input: tumor-adjacent breast tissue. These receptors all come from a female donor with breast cancer. Some clones in this sample may be carry-over from other donors' samples.

This clonotype was observed a handful of times. The genes are TRBV5-5 and TRBJ2-7; 12 bases align to TRBD1. This CDR3 is 14 amino acids long. Germline CDR1 reads SGHKS; CDR2 reads YYEKEE (reference sequence). With 4 bases clipped from V and 7 bases from J, the junction kept 6 bases outside the gene matches. The DNA of the CDR3 is TGTGCCAGCAGCGGGGGACAGGGGGCGCGGGAGCAGTACTTC. This gives the protein CASSGGQGAREQYF.

This sequence joins TRBV20-1 and TRBJ2-1; D remains unclear. V was clipped by 0 bases and J by 1 base, with 22 bases between them. CDR1 is DFQATT and CDR2 is SNEGSKA in the germline V gene (reference sequence). The CDR3 has 19 amino acids. The CDR3 DNA reads TGCAGTGCTAGAGATTCTGCGTCTAGTTGGGGTCGATCCTACAATGAGCAGTTCTTC. It yields the protein CSARDSASSWGRSYNEQFF.

The genes are TRBV7-8 and TRBJ2-1, with TRBD1 identical over 8 bases. The J segment lost 6 bases and the V segment lost 3 bases, leaving 4 bases of the junction unmatched. Germline CDR1 is SGHVS and CDR2 is FQNEAQ. The CDR3 has 14 residues. The CDR3 protein is CASSLGQAINEQFF. The CDR3 bases are TGTGCCAGCAGCTTGGGACAGGCAATCAATGAGCAGTTCTTC. The full variable domain, rest sourced from reference TRBV7-8 and TRBJ2-1, is GAGVSQSPRYKVAKRGQDVALRCDPISGHVSLFWYQQALGQGPEFLTYFQNEAQLDKSGLPSDRFFAERPEGSVSTLKIQRTQQEDSAVYLCASSLGQAINEQFFGPGTRLTVL.

The CDR3 is CSAPRSGRTDTQYF. In DNA, the CDR3 is TGCAGTGCCCCCCGATCGGGGAGGACAGATACGCAGTATTTT. V is TRBV20-1 and J is TRBJ2-3, with a possible D match to TRBD2 (6 bases). The CDR3 runs to 14 residues. V shed 6 bases and J shed 3 bases, with 16 bases lying between them. Germline-derived CDR1 and CDR2 are DFQATT and SNEGSKA (reference sequence).

This chain links TRBV9 with TRBJ2-3, with D possibly matching TRBD2 (5 bases). Trimming removed 4 bases from V and 6 bases from J, with 12 bases in between. The CDR3 is 13 residues long. Germline CDR1 is SGDLS and CDR2 is YYNGEE. CDR3 residues: CASSPHRGDTQYF. CDR3 bases: TGTGCCAGCAGCCCCCACCGCGGGGATACGCAGTATTTT.

This clonotype was counted ten times or more. The chain links TRBV5-4 to TRBJ1-4; 7 bases align to TRBD1. Per germline, CDR1 SGHNT and CDR2 YYREEE (reference sequence). The CDR3 runs to 15 residues. With V trimmed by 4 bases and J by 8 bases, 11 bases remained unmatched. This CDR3 reads CASSPSTGIGEKLFF. The CDR3 region has the DNA TGTGCCAGCAGCCCTTCGACAGGGATAGGGGAAAAACTGTTTTTT.

As to this clonotype: The limits of the CDR3 on the DNA are not certain, so only TCRdb's listed CDR3 is given. This CDR3 is CSVVYFCAISESMAGEWNEQFF. This chain connects TRBV29-1 to TRBJ2-1; the table names TRBD2, a call not compared with the DNA. CDR1 and CDR2 (germline): SQVTM, ANQGSEA. Including both end residues, the CDR3 is 22 amino acids long.

The chain couples TRBV20-1 to TRBJ2-1, with a weak D call TRBD2 (5 bases). CDR3 size: 12 residues. CDR1 is DFQATT and CDR2 is SNEGSKA in the germline V gene (reference sequence). V lost 6 bases to trimming and J lost 4 bases, with 10 bases between them. The CDR3 protein is CSAEGTYNEQFF. DNA of the CDR3: TGCAGTGCCGAGGGCACATACAATGAGCAGTTCTTC.

V and J are TRBV20-1 and TRBJ2-7; tentatively, D is TRBD2 (5 bases). The CDR3 consists of 14 residues. The V gene's germline CDR1 is DFQATT and CDR2 SNEGSKA (reference sequence). V lost 0 bases, J lost 6 bases, and 15 bases lay in between. As DNA, the CDR3 is TGCAGTGCTAGAGAAGCGGAAAAAATCTCCGAGCAGTACTTC. Translated: CSAREAEKISEQYF.

The chain links TRBV5-1 to TRBJ1-6; D perhaps matches TRBD1 (5 bases). Germline lookup yields CDR1 SGHRS and CDR2 YFSETQ. This CDR3 spans 15 amino acids. V was clipped by 0 bases and J by 6 bases, with 10 bases between them. CDR3 sequence: CASSLDPGSNSPLHF. The CDR3 DNA is TGCGCCAGCAGCTTGGATCCAGGGAGTAATTCACCCCTCCACTTT.

Here the CDR3 reads CASSPVGVTGELFF. The CDR3 bases are TGTGCCAGCAGCCCCGTTGGCGTAACCGGGGAGCTGTTTTTT. The chain links TRBV14 to TRBJ2-2; unclear D gene. The CDR3 runs to 14 residues. Germline loops: CDR1 SGHDN, CDR2 FVKESK. Between the trimmed V and J ends, which lost 4 bases and 5 bases, there was a span of 11 bases.

The gene calls are TRBV7-2 and TRBJ1-6; D remains unclear. The CDR3 runs 15 residues. Germline CDR1 SGHTA, CDR2 FQGNSA. Trimming removed 5 bases from V and 0 bases from J, with 8 bases in between. In DNA, the CDR3 is TGTGCCAGCAGCCCCGGGTTCTCCTATAATTCACCCCTCCACTTT. It yields the protein CASSPGFSYNSPLHF.

In this sample, this clonotype turned up many times. J is TRBJ2-2 and V is TRBV6-2 or TRBV6-3; 8 nucleotides match TRBD2. The CDR3 spans 14 residues. Germline CDR1 MNHEY, CDR2 SVGEGT. Germline trimming cut 7 bases from V and 7 bases from J; bases unmatched to any gene: 8. The CDR3 protein is CASTPGGTGGELFF. As DNA, the CDR3 is TGTGCCAGCACCCCGGGGGGGACCGGCGGGGAGCTGTTTTTT.

In its sample, this clonotype was seen once. The CDR3 end shows no conserved phenylalanine or tryptophan, and so a read error is likely. The genes are TRBV19 and TRBJ1-5; D gene unclear. CDR1 and CDR2 from the germline V gene are LNHDA and SQIVND (reference sequence). The CDR3 is 16 amino acids. Trimming took off 3 bases at V and 1 base at J, with 13 bases between the two ends. The CDR3 protein is CASSMGGVASNQPQHL. CDR3 DNA sequence: TGTGCCAGTAGTATGGGTGGGGTCGCAAGCAATCAGCCCCAGCATTTG.

The chain recombines TRBV29-1 with TRBJ2-1, with 7 bases matching TRBD2. The CDR3 has 14 residues. The germline V gene has CDR1 SQVTM and CDR2 ANQGSEA. With 7 bases clipped from V and 5 bases from J, the junction kept 11 bases outside the gene matches. The CDR3 loop is CSAERGGSHNEQFF. The CDR3, as DNA: TGCAGCGCCGAGCGGGGAGGGTCCCACAATGAGCAGTTCTTC.

This clonotype was found many times. This chain links TRBV4-3 with TRBJ2-1, with D possibly matching TRBD2 (6 bases). The germline V gene encodes CDR1 LGHNA and CDR2 YSLEER. This CDR3 spans 17 amino acids. Trimming cost V 0 bases and J 3 bases, with 15 bases left between them. The CDR3 DNA reads TGCGCCAGCAGCCAAGATAGCTCCGGGAGTTTCTACAATGAGCAGTTCTTC. It translates to CASSQDSSGSFYNEQFF.

Details on this clonotype: The conserved phenylalanine or tryptophan normally closing the CDR3 is absent here, so this likely arose from a read error. The V and J genes are TRBV19 and TRBJ2-1; 10 positions match TRBD2. The CDR3 runs 16 residues. In germline, CDR1 is LNHDA, CDR2 SQIVND (reference sequence). Here the CDR3 reads CASSKWATSGHNEQFS. Here the CDR3 DNA reads TGTGCCAGTAGTAAGTGGGCGACTAGCGGGCACAACGAGCAGTTCTCC.